This T cell receptor (beta chain) came from a study of post-analysis software for immune sequencing data. Study-wide results and caveats: Patients carried five TRBV segments more frequently than controls did, and TRBV5-6, TRBV5-1 and TRBV20-1 were among them. When the samples were clustered directly with F measure, those that had been prepared in the same batch showed strong co-clustering.

V was trimmed by 6 bases and J by 2 bases, leaving 14 bases between them. This CDR3 is built from 14 residues. Germline CDR1 LGHNA, CDR2 YSLEER. This clonotype was counted only a few times. Its antigen is not known. Unique molecular identifiers were present in the TCR beta cDNA libraries. TCRdb re-called the PCR reads through MiXCR, storing one row per CDR3 protein. Here the sample spans about 430,000 distinct CDR3 sequences, 39% being singletons. The sample was blood. The clonotype comes from a girl between 2 and 10 years old with multiple sclerosis. The chain combines TRBV4-3 with TRBJ2-7; the D call may be TRBD1 or TRBD2 (6 bases each). CDR3 region: CASSHWRGTYEQYF. In nucleotides, the CDR3 is TGCGCCAGCAGTCATTGGAGGGGGACCTACGAGCAGTACTTC.